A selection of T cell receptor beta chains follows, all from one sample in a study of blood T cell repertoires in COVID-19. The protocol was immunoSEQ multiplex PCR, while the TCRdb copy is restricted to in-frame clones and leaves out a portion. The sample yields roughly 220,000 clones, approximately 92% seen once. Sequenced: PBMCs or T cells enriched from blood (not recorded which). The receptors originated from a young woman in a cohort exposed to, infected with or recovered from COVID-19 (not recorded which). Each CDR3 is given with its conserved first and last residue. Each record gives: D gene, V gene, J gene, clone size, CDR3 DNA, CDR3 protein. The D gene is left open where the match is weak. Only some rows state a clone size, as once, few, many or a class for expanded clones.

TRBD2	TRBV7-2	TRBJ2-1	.	TGTGCCAGCAGCCTGGGGACTAGCGGGTACAATGAGCAGTTCTTC	CASSLGTSGYNEQFF
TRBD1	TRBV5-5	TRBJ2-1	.	TGTGCCAGCAGTGACAGGGTGGAGCGGTATGAGCAGTTCTTC	CASSDRVERYEQFF
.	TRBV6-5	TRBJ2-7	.	TGTGCCAGCAGTTACGACACCCTGGCCTACGAGCAGTACTTC	CASSYDTLAYEQYF
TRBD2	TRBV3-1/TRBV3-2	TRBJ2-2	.	TGTGCCAGCAGCCCGGGGGGACACACCGGGGAGCTGTTTTTT	CASSPGGHTGELFF
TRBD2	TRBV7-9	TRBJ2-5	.	TGTGCCAGCAGCCGGACTAGCGGGAAATGGGAGACCCAGTACTTC	CASSRTSGKWETQYF
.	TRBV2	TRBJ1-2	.	TGTGCCAGCGTGAAGGACATTAACTATGGCTACACCTTC	CASVKDINYGYTF
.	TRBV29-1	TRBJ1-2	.	TGCAGCGTTGAATGGTGGCAGGTTTATGGCTACACCTTC	CSVEWWQVYGYTF
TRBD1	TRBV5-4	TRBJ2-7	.	TGTGCCAGCAACCGGGACAGCTCCTACGAGCAGTACTTC	CASNRDSSYEQYF
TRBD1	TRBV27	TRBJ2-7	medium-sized	TGTGCCAGCAGCGGACAGGCCAGCTCCTACGAGCAGTACTTC	CASSGQASSYEQYF
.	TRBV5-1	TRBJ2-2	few	TGCGCCAGCAGCTTGGTTACAGCCGGGGAGCTGTTTTTT	CASSLVTAGELFF
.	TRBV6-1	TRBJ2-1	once	TGTGCCAGCAGTGAAGCGCTTCAGGGTTGGTCCTACAATGAGCAGTTCTTC	CASSEALQGWSYNEQFF
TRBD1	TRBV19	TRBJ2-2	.	TGTGCCAGTGAGGGACAGCGCGGGACCGGGGAGCTGTTTTTT	CASEGQRGTGELFF
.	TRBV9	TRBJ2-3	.	TGTGCCAGCAGCCCCAGGGGTACTGTCGATACGCAGTATTTT	CASSPRGTVDTQYF
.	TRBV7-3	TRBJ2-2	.	TGTGCCAGCAGCTTAAGGCCTACAGGGACCGGGGAGCTGTTTTTT	CASSLRPTGTGELFF
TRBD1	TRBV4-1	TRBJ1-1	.	TGCGCCAGCAGCCAAACTGCCGGGACAGAGAACACTGAAGCTTTCTTT	CASSQTAGTENTEAFF
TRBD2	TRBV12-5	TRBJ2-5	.	TGTGCTAGTGGTTTGGTACACGGGGGGGCAGAGACCCAGTACTTC	CASGLVHGGAETQYF
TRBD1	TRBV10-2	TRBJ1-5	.	TGCGCCAGCAGACCAGGGGGGAATATCAATCAGCCCCAGCATTTT	CASRPGGNINQPQHF
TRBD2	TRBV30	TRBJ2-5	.	TGTGCCTGGACTCCGGGACTAGTTGGGAGGGAGACCCAGTACTTC	CAWTPGLVGRETQYF
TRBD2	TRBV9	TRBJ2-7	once	TGTGCCAGCAGCGTAGGGACTAGCGGATTCCAAAGCTCCTACGAGCAGTACTTC	CASSVGTSGFQSSYEQYF
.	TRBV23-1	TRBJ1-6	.	TGCGCCAGCAGTCCCCCCCCACAGGCGTGGGGTTCACCCCTCCACTTT	CASSPPPQAWGSPLHF
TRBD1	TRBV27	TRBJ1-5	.	TGTGCCAGCAGTTACACAGGGGGCAGCCAGCCCCAGCATTTT	CASSYTGGSQPQHF
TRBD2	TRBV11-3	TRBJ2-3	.	TGTGCCAGCAGCTTAGGACTAGCGGGATCTTGGACGCAGGGAGATACGCAGTATTTT	CASSLGLAGSWTQGDTQYF
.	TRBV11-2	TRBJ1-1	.	TGTGCCAGCACCGACTGGGTTGGAGGCACTGAAGCTTTCTTT	CASTDWVGGTEAFF
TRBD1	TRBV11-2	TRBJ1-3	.	TGTGCCAGCACGCCCCCAGGGGGCCTCTACGCAAACACCATATATTTT	CASTPPGGLYANTIYF
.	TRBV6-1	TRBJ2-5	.	TGTGCCAGCAGTGACACCCAAGGGAGCCCACTACAAGAGACCCAGTACTTC	CASSDTQGSPLQETQYF
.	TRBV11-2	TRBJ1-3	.	TGTGCCAGCAGCTATTCAGGGTCTAGCTCTGGAAACACCATATATTTT	CASSYSGSSSGNTIYF
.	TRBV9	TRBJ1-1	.	TGTGCCAGCAGCGAGTCCTTCGCGACCGGGACAAATGAAGCTTTCTTT	CASSESFATGTNEAFF
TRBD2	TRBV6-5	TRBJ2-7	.	TGTGCCAGCAGGTTGGGACTAGCAAGGGAGCAGTACTTC	CASRLGLAREQYF
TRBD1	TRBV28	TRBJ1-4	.	TGTGCCAGCAGTCCTCGGAGGGGGCGTGTTGAAAAACTGTTTTTT	CASSPRRGRVEKLFF
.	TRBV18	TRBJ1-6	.	TGTGCCAGCTCACCAGGAGGGGAAATAAGTTCACCCCTCCACTTT	CASSPGGEISSPLHF
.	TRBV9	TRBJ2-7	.	TGTGCCAGCAGCGTAGGCCCCACCGACTTACCCTACGAGCAGTACTTC	CASSVGPTDLPYEQYF
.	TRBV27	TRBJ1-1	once	TGTGCCAGCAGTTTATCTGCAGGGAACACTGAAGCTTTCTTT	CASSLSAGNTEAFF
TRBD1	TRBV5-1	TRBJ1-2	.	TGCGCCAGCAGCTTAAAGGGACAGGCCAACTATGGCTACACCTTC	CASSLKGQANYGYTF
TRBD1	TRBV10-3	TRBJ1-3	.	TGTGCCATCAGTGAGGGACAGGACCACTCTGGAAACACCATATATTTT	CAISEGQDHSGNTIYF
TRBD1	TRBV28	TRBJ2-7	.	TGTGCCAGCAGTTCCTACCCAGCCGGACAGGGTCTTTTGTACGAGCAGTACTTC	CASSSYPAGQGLLYEQYF
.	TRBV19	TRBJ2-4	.	TGTGCCAGTACCGATGACAGTATAGCCAAAAACATTCAGTACTTC	CASTDDSIAKNIQYF
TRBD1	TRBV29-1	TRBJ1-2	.	TGCAGCGCAGGGACAGGGGGGGGCTACACCTTC	CSAGTGGGYTF
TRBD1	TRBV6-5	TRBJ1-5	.	TGTGCCAGCAGGATTCATCAGGGGGCTATTCAGCCCCAGCATTTT	CASRIHQGAIQPQHF
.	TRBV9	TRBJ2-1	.	TGTGCCAGCAGCGTAGGAGGAGGGGGCGCCTACAATGAGCAGTTCTTC	CASSVGGGGAYNEQFF
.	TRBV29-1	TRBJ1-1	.	TGCAGCGTTACAGGGTTAATGAACACTGAAGCTTTCTTT	CSVTGLMNTEAFF
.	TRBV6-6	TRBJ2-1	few	TGTGCCAGCAGTCCCGGGACACCTTACAATGAGCAGTTCTTC	CASSPGTPYNEQFF
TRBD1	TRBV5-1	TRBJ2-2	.	TGCGCCAGCAGACCTGGGACAGTGAGAACCGGGGAGCTGTTTTTT	CASRPGTVRTGELFF
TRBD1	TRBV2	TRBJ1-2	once	TGTGCCAGCAGGGGGACAGGAGGCTCCTATGGCTACACCTTC	CASRGTGGSYGYTF
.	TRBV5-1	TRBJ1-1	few	TGCGCCAGCAGCTTGGAAGGGGGACTGAACACTGAAGCTTTCTTT	CASSLEGGLNTEAFF
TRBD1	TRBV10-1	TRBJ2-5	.	TGCGCCAGCAGTGGCTCGGGACAGGGTGGAGAGACCCAGTACTTC	CASSGSGQGGETQYF
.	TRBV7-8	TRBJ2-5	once	TGTGCCAGCAGCCTACTCGGGGGAAAGACCCAGTACTTC	CASSLLGGKTQYF
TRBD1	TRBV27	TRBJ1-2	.	TGTGCCAGCAGTCCCGGACAGGCTTCCCCAGGCTACACCTTC	CASSPGQASPGYTF
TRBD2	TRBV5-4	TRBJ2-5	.	TGTGCCAGCAGCTATGGACTAGCGGGGCTAGGGGAGACCCAGTACTTC	CASSYGLAGLGETQYF
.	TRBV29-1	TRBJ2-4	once	TGCAGCGTCGGCAAGCGGGCCAAAAACATTCAGTACTTC	CSVGKRAKNIQYF
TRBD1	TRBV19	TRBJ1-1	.	TGTGCCAGTAGTGACAGGGGAGGCTTGGAAGCTTTCTTT	CASSDRGGLEAFF
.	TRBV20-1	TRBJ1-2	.	TGCAGTGCCCGGGGAGGTTATGGCTACACCTTC	CSARGGYGYTF
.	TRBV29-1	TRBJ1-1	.	TGCAGCGCCTCGACAGGCCTGAACACTGAAGCTTTCTTT	CSASTGLNTEAFF
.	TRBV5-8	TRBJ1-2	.	TGTGCCAGCAGCCCCGACATGAACTATGGCTACACCTTC	CASSPDMNYGYTF
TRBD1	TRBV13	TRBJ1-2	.	TGTGCCAGCAGCTATACAGGGGCCGACTATGGCTACACCTTC	CASSYTGADYGYTF
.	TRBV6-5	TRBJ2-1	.	TGTGCCAGCAGGGGGAGAGGGATCTTAGGGAATGAGCAGTTCTTC	CASRGRGILGNEQFF
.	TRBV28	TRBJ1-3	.	TGTGCCAGCAGCCCTGAGTGGAGCTCTGGAAACACCATATATTTT	CASSPEWSSGNTIYF
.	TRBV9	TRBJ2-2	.	TGTGCCAGCACCCCTCTAGGTGACACCGGGGAGCTGTTTTTT	CASTPLGDTGELFF
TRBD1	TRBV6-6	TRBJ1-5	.	TGTGCCAGCAGACCTAATCAGGGGGATAGCAATCAGCCCCAGCATTTT	CASRPNQGDSNQPQHF